This TCR beta chain was sequenced in a study of Graves' ophthalmopathy and Graves' hyperthyroidism. Study outcomes and limitations: In separating ophthalmopathy from stable hyperthyroidism, a 13-signature model achieved roughly 90% sensitivity and around 81% specificity.

The germline CDR1 and CDR2 sequences are MNHEY and SVGEGT. The trim removed 8 bases at V and 4 bases at J, leaving 6 bases unmatched. The CDR3 spans 13 residues. RNA served as the template for amplifying TCR beta CDR3 regions. The authors performed first-round RT-PCR with HTBI primers and then a second-round multiplex PCR. TCRdb re-called the multiplex PCR reads with MiXCR, one entry per CDR3 protein. This table holds 300,000 to 400,000 distinct CDR3 sequences, 15% to 20% found once. Over 18 months of follow-up, stable hyperthyroidism required that no ophthalmopathy appear. From fresh peripheral blood, over 9 ml in volume, the PBMCs were obtained. Concerning this clonotype: Its target is not known.

The sample was peripheral blood. This receptor was identified in an adult woman with stable Graves' hyperthyroidism. The chain combines TRBV6-2 or TRBV6-3 with TRBJ1-1; TRBD1 matches at 8 bases. The CDR3 is CASGTTGGTEAFF. CDR3 nucleotides: TGTGCCAGCGGAACCACAGGGGGCACTGAAGCTTTCTTT.